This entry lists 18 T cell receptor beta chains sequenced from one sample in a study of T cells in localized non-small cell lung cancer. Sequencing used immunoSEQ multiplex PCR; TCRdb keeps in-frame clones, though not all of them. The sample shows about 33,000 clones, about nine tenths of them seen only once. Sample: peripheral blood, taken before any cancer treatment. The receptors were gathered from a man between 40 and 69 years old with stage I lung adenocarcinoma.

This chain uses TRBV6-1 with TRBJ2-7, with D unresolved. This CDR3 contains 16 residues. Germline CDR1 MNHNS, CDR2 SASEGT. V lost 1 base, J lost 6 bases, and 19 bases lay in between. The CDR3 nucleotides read TGTGCCAGCAGTGAAGGGGGAACAGCAGGATCGGGCGAGCAGTACTTC. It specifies CASSEGGTAGSGEQYF.

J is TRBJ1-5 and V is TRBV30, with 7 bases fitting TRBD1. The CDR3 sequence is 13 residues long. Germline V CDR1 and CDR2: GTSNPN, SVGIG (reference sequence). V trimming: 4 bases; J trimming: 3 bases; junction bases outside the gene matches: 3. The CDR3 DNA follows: TGTGCCTGGACAGGGGGAATCAATCAGCCCCAGCATTTT. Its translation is CAWTGGINQPQHF. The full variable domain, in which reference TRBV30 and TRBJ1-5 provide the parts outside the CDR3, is SQTIHQWPATLVQPVGSPLSLECTVEGTSNPNLYWYRQAAGRGLQLLFYSVGIGQISSEVPQNLSASRPQDRQFILSSKKLLLSDSGFYLCAWTGGINQPQHFGDGTRLSIL.

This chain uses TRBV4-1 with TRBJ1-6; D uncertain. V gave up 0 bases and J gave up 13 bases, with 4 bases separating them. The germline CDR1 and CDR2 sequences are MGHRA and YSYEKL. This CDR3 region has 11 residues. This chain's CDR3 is CASSQEGPLHF. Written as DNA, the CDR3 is TGCGCCAGCAGCCAAGAAGGGCCCCTCCACTTT.

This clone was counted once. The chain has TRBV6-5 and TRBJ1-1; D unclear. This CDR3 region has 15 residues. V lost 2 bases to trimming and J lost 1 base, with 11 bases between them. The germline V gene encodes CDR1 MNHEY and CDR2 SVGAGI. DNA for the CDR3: TGTGCCAGCAGTTACCGGAAGGTTCGGAACACTGAAGCTTTCTTT. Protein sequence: CASSYRKVRNTEAFF.

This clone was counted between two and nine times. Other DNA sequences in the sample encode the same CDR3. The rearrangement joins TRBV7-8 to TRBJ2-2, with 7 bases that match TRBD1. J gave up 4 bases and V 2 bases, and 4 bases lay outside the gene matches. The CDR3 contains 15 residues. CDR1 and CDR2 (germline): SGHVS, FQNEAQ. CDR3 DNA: TGTGCCAGCAGCTTAACGACAGGGAGCACCGGGGAGCTGTTTTTT. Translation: CASSLTTGSTGELFF.

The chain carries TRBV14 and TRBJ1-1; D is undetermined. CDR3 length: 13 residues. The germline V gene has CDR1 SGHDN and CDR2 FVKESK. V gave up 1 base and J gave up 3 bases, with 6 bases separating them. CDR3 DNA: TGTGCCAGCAGCCAAGGGATGTACACTGAAGCTTTCTTT. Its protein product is CASSQGMYTEAFF.

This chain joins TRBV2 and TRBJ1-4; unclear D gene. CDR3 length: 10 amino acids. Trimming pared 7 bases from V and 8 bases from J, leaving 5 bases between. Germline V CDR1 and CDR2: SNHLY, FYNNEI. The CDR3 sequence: CASNIEKLFF. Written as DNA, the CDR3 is TGTGCCAGCAATATAGAAAAACTGTTTTTT.

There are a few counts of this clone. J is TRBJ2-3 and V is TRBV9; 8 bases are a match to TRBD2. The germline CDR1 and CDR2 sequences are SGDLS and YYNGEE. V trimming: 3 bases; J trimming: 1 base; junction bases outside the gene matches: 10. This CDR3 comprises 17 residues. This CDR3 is CASSARVVSGGTDTQYF. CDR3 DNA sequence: TGTGCCAGCAGCGCCAGGGTAGTTAGCGGGGGCACAGATACGCAGTATTTT.

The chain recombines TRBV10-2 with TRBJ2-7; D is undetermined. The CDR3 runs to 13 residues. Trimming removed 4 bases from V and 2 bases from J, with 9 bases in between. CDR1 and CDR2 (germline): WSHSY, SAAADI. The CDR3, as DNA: TGCGCCAGCAGTGGTGCCACTACCTACGAGCAGTACTTC. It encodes CASSGATTYEQYF.

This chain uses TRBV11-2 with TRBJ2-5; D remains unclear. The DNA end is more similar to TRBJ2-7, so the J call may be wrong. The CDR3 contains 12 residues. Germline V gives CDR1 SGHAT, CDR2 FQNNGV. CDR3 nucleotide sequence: TGTGCCAGCAGCTTAGGGAGTTACGAGCAGTACTTC. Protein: CASSLGSYEQYF.

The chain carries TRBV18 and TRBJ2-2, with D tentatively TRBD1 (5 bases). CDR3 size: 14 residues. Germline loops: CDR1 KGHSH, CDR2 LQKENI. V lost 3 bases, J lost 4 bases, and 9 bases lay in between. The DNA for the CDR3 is TGTGCCAGCTCACCCAGAAGGGGCACCGGGGAGCTGTTTTTT. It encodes CASSPRRGTGELFF.

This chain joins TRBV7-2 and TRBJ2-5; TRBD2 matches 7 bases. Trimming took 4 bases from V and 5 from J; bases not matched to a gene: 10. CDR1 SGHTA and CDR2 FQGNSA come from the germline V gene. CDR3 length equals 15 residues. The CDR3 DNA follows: TGTGCCAGCAGCTCGTTAGGGGACGGGAGGGAGACCCAGTACTTC. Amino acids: CASSSLGDGRETQYF.

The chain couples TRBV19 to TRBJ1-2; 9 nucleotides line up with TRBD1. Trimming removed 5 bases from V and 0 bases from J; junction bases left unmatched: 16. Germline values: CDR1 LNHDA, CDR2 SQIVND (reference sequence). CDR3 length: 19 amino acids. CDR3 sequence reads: CASSLGGQGRISANYGYTF. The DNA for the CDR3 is TGTGCCAGTAGTCTGGGGGGACAGGGTCGAATCAGCGCTAACTATGGCTACACCTTC.

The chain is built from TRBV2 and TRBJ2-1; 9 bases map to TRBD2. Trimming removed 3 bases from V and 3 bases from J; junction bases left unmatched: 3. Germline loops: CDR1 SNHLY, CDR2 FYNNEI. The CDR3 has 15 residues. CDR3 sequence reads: CASSESAGGYNEQFF. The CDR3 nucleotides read TGTGCCAGCAGTGAGTCAGCGGGGGGCTACAATGAGCAGTTCTTC.

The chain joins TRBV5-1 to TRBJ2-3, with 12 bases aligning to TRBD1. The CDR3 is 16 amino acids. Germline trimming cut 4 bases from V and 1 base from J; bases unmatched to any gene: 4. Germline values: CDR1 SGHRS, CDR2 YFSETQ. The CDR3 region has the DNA TGCGCCAGCAGCGACCGGGACAGGGGGCGCACAGATACGCAGTATTTT. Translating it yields CASSDRDRGRTDTQYF.

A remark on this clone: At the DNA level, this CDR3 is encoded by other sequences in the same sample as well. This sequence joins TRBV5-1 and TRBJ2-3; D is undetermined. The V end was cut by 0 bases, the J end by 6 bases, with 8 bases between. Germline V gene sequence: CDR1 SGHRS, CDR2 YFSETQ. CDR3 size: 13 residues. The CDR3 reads CASSLAGVDTQYF. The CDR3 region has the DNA TGCGCCAGCAGCTTGGCCGGTGTCGATACGCAGTATTTT.

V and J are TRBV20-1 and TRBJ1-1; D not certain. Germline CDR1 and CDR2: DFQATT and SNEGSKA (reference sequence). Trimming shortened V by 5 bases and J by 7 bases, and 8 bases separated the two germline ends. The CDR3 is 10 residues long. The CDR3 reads CSAEQLEAFF. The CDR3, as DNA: TGCAGTGCTGAGCAGCTTGAAGCTTTCTTT.

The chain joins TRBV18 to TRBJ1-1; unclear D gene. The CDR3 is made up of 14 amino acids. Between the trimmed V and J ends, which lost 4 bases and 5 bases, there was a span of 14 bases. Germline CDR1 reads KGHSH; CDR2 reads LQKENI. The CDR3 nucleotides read TGTGCCAGCTCACTTAATACTCTCGGGACTGAAGCTTTCTTT. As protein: CASSLNTLGTEAFF.